These 25 T cell receptor beta chains were all obtained from the same sample, sequenced in a study of response to subunit inactivated influenza vaccine. MiXCR, applied by TCRdb to the RT-PCR reads, yields one record per CDR3 protein. The table includes more than 500,000 distinct CDR3 sequences, 11% detected once. These data were also reused for a study on T cells expressing NK-cell markers. Turning to that study: Researchers built TCR beta cDNA using 5'RACE template switching with UMIs.

The sequencing here drew on PBMCs from blood, taken on the day of vaccination. These receptors were taken from a man aged 50 to 60 who received an inactivated influenza vaccine.

Comment on this clonotype: Compared with germline, one end of the junction differs, possibly owing to a read error. The CDR3 DNA reads TGCAGTGCTAGAGTCGGTAGCAGAGATACGCAGTATTTT. This codes for CSARVGSRDTQYF. The chain couples TRBV20-1 to TRBJ2-3, with D uncertain. In germline, CDR1 is DFQATT, CDR2 SNEGSKA (reference sequence). This CDR3 spans 13 amino acids.

The chain couples TRBV6-2 or TRBV6-3 to TRBJ2-1; the D is unclear. Trimming shortened V by 0 bases and J by 9 bases, and 9 bases separated the two germline ends. The length of the CDR3 is 13 residues. Per the germline V gene, CDR1 is MNHEY and CDR2 is SVGEGT. Written as DNA, the CDR3 is TGTGCCAGCAGTTACTCGATTATCGGTGAGCAGTTCTTC. It encodes CASSYSIIGEQFF.

The chain's CDR3 is CASGGLRRTEAFF. CDR3 bases: TGTGCCAGCGGCGGACTCCGGAGGACTGAAGCTTTCTTT. The chain joins TRBV12-3 or TRBV12-4 to TRBJ1-1, with unresolved D. Between the trimmed V and J ends, which lost 8 bases and 5 bases, there was a span of 15 bases. The CDR3 is 13 residues long.

This sequence joins TRBV9 and TRBJ2-7, with 10 bases identical to TRBD1. CDR3 length: 15 residues. Germline V gene sequence: CDR1 SGDLS, CDR2 YYNGEE. V was clipped by 3 bases and J by 1 base; unmatched bases: 4. CDR3 protein: CASSAGQGSSYEQYF. The DNA of the CDR3 is TGTGCCAGCAGCGCGGGACAGGGGTCTTCCTACGAGCAGTACTTC.

This clonotype was found a few times. The DNA of the CDR3 is TGCAGTGCTAGAGTAAGGGGGTCTGGTAGGACTAGCGGGACCCCCTCCTACAATGAGCAGTTCTTC. Its protein is CSARVRGSGRTSGTPSYNEQFF. The chain combines TRBV20-1 with TRBJ2-1, with 12 bases fitting TRBD2. CDR1 and CDR2 from the germline V gene are DFQATT and SNEGSKA (reference sequence). V was pared by 1 base and J by 0 bases, with 19 bases of the junction left unmatched. The CDR3 is 22 amino acids.

J is TRBJ2-3 and V is TRBV11-2; 10 bases agree with TRBD2. The CDR3 is 20 residues long. Germline V lookup: CDR1 SGHAT, CDR2 FQNNGV. The ends lost 1 base at V and 2 bases at J; junction bases unmatched: 15. CDR3 amino acids: CASSLVWLAGAITPTDTQYF. CDR3 bases: TGTGCCAGCAGCTTAGTTTGGCTAGCGGGGGCCATTACTCCCACAGATACGCAGTATTTT.

The rearrangement uses TRBV14 and TRBJ2-6, with a weak D call TRBD2 (5 bases). CDR3 length: 17 amino acids. Per germline, CDR1 SGHDN and CDR2 FVKESK. Trimming left V 2 bases short and J 0 bases short, with 11 bases between. The CDR3 loop reads CASSQYEGISGANVLTF. CDR3 nucleotide sequence: TGTGCCAGCAGCCAATATGAGGGAATCTCTGGGGCCAACGTCCTGACTTTC.

This clonotype was counted at least ten times. The chain carries TRBV28 and TRBJ1-1; a possible D gene is TRBD1 (6 bases). CDR3 length equals 16 residues. Trimming stripped 5 bases from V and 0 bases from J, with 16 bases between. Germline CDR1 and CDR2: MDHEN and SYDVKM. In nucleotides, the CDR3 is TGTGCCAGCAGTGCAGCCACGGGACAAATGAACACTGAAGCTTTCTTT. Translated, it gives CASSAATGQMNTEAFF.

This clonotype occurred many times. The chain couples TRBV12-3 or TRBV12-4 to TRBJ2-5; 7 bases match TRBD1. The J segment lost 2 bases and the V segment lost 6 bases, leaving 3 bases of the junction unmatched. This CDR3 spans 13 amino acids. CDR3: CASRPTGQETQYF. CDR3 DNA sequence: TGTGCCAGCAGGCCGACAGGGCAAGAGACCCAGTACTTC.

V usage is TRBV6-2 or TRBV6-3 and J usage is TRBJ2-1, with 11 nucleotides matching TRBD2. V lost 8 bases and J lost 6; bases outside the gene matches: 6. Germline CDR1 is MNHEY and CDR2 is SVGEGT. This CDR3 has 14 amino acids. CDR3 DNA sequence: TGTGCCAGCGCGTCTAGCGGGGGGCCCAATGAGCAGTTCTTC. Its protein is CASASSGGPNEQFF.

This clonotype was seen repeatedly, ten times or more. This chain connects TRBV4-3 to TRBJ1-2; D not certain. The V end lost 0 bases, the J end lost 3 bases, and 11 bases lay between the germline ends. Germline lookup yields CDR1 LGHNA and CDR2 YSLEER. CDR3 length equals 15 residues. CDR3 bases: TGCGCCAGCAGCCAAGATTCACGGGGTCACTATGGCTACACCTTC. Its protein product is CASSQDSRGHYGYTF.

This clonotype has a handful of counts. The chain is built from TRBV27 and TRBJ2-1; the D gene is possibly TRBD1 (6 bases). Trimming stripped 8 bases from V and 6 bases from J, with 14 bases between. The length of the CDR3 is 13 residues. From germline, CDR1 is MNHEY and CDR2 SMNVEV (reference sequence). The CDR3 DNA is TGTGCCAGCCTCAAGCCAGGGGTCAATGAGCAGTTCTTC. Encoded protein: CASLKPGVNEQFF.

This clonotype was seen more than once but under ten times. The chain recombines TRBV6-2 or TRBV6-3 with TRBJ2-7; 13 nucleotides align to TRBD2. CDR1 and CDR2 (germline): MNHEY, SVGEGT. The CDR3 runs 14 residues. V shed 6 bases, J shed 3 bases, and the junction held 2 bases outside the gene matches. The chain's CDR3 is CASRRTSGGYEQYF. The CDR3 region has the DNA TGTGCCAGCAGACGGACTAGCGGGGGCTACGAGCAGTACTTC.

This clonotype was counted a few times. The chain combines TRBV7-3 with TRBJ2-2, with D unresolved. V lost 2 bases to trimming and J lost 0 bases, with 7 bases between them. CDR1 is SGHTA and CDR2 is FQGTGA in the germline V gene. CDR3 length: 15 residues. In DNA form, the CDR3 reads TGTGCCAGCAGCTTATATGCACCGAACACCGGGGAGCTGTTTTTT. This gives the protein CASSLYAPNTGELFF.

The V gene is TRBV7-9, the J gene TRBJ2-2, with unresolved D. The CDR3 spans 13 residues. Germline-derived CDR1 and CDR2 are SEHNR and FQNEAQ (reference sequence). Trimming removed 4 bases from V and 3 bases from J, with 6 bases in between. CDR3: CASSSQYTGELFF. Written as DNA, the CDR3 is TGTGCCAGCAGCTCACAGTACACCGGGGAGCTGTTTTTT.

This clonotype was detected a few times. The chain couples TRBV9 to TRBJ1-2; 9 bases are a match to TRBD1. The CDR3 is 15 amino acids. Trimming at V came to 3 bases and at J to 2 bases, leaving 5 bases not matched to a gene. CDR1 is SGDLS and CDR2 is YYNGEE in the germline V gene. In DNA form, the CDR3 reads TGTGCCAGCAGCGACGGGACAGGGATGAACTATGGCTACACCTTC. Amino acids: CASSDGTGMNYGYTF.

This clonotype was seen more than once but under ten times. The chain combines TRBV5-1 with TRBJ2-7; the match to TRBD1 covers 11 bases. CDR1 is SGHRS and CDR2 is YFSETQ in the germline V gene. The CDR3 length is 15 residues. V lost 4 bases and J lost 4; bases outside the gene matches: 7. The chain's CDR3 is CASSNRDRGDYEQYF. In nucleotides, the CDR3 is TGCGCCAGCAGCAATAGGGACAGGGGGGATTACGAGCAGTACTTC.

The chain couples TRBV11-2 to TRBJ2-7, with 7 bases lining up with TRBD1. Looked up from germline, CDR1 is SGHAT and CDR2 is FQNNGV. The CDR3 spans 14 residues. With V trimmed by 1 base and J by 9 bases, 9 bases remained unmatched. The CDR3 spells CASSLGWDSGMQYF. The CDR3 bases are TGTGCCAGCAGCTTAGGTTGGGACAGTGGTATGCAGTACTTC.

The chain links TRBV5-4 to TRBJ1-1; TRBD1 aligns across 12 bases. CDR3 length: 17 amino acids. V shed 3 bases, J shed 4 bases, and the junction held 10 bases outside the gene matches. CDR1 is SGHNT, CDR2 YYREEE, per germline (reference sequence). CDR3 coding DNA: TGTGCCAGCAGCTGGGACAGGGGGCGCATCAGTGGCACTGAAGCTTTCTTT. This sequence encodes CASSWDRGRISGTEAFF.

For the CDR3, the DNA is TGTGCCAGCAGCTCCATATGGACTAGCGGGAGGCTTTCCTCCTACGAGCAGTACTTC. This sequence encodes CASSSIWTSGRLSSYEQYF. V usage is TRBV11-2 and J usage is TRBJ2-7; 14 bases map to TRBD2. The ends lost 4 bases at V and 0 bases at J; junction bases unmatched: 11. Germline assignment: CDR1 SGHAT and CDR2 FQNNGV. This CDR3 spans 19 amino acids.

This clonotype was seen ten or more times. The chain carries TRBV10-2 and TRBJ2-2, with D unresolved. Germline V gene data show CDR1 as WSHSY and CDR2 as SAAADI. The CDR3 spans 13 residues. V was pared by 3 bases and J by 7 bases, with 9 bases between. CDR3 loop: CASSDTVYGELFF. The CDR3 nucleotides read TGCGCCAGCAGTGACACCGTTTACGGGGAGCTGTTTTTT.

The chain couples TRBV6-1 to TRBJ1-2; D perhaps matches TRBD1 (6 bases). This CDR3 is 14 amino acids long. The ends were cut back, 6 bases at V and 7 bases at J, with 18 bases in the middle. The germline gives CDR1 MNHNS, CDR2 SASEGT. The CDR3 reads CASSGDMGRAGYTF. CDR3 in DNA: TGTGCCAGCAGCGGGGACATGGGTCGAGCTGGCTACACCTTC.

This chain uses TRBV15 with TRBJ2-1, with 8 bases fitting TRBD1. After removal of 0 bases from V and 3 bases from J, the junction contained 4 bases not matched to a gene. The CDR3 loop spans 16 amino acids. Germline V lookup: CDR1 LNHNV, CDR2 YYDKDF (reference sequence). The CDR3 is CATSRERQGIYNEQFF. The DNA for the CDR3 is TGTGCCACCAGCAGAGAACGACAGGGGATCTACAATGAGCAGTTCTTC.

The table lists this clonotype with many counts. The V gene is TRBV9, the J gene TRBJ2-7, with 9 bases that match TRBD2. The CDR3 has 16 residues. After removal of 4 bases from V and 2 bases from J, the junction contained 10 bases not matched to a gene. Germline assignment: CDR1 SGDLS and CDR2 YYNGEE. CDR3 sequence: CASSLQAGGAPYEQYF. The CDR3 DNA sequence: TGTGCCAGCAGCCTTCAGGCGGGAGGGGCCCCCTACGAGCAGTACTTC.

This clonotype was seen more than once but under ten times. V gene TRBV3-1 combines with J gene TRBJ2-1; D call uncertain. This CDR3 region has 16 residues. The germline V gene has CDR1 LGHDT and CDR2 YNNKEL (reference sequence). Trimming pared 0 bases from V and 3 bases from J, leaving 12 bases between. Here the CDR3 reads CASSQDGSVNYNEQFF. The CDR3 region has the DNA TGTGCCAGCAGCCAAGATGGAAGCGTCAACTACAATGAGCAGTTCTTC.